These T cell receptor beta chains were read from a single sample in a study of response to subunit inactivated influenza vaccine. TCRdb ran MiXCR on the RT-PCR reads and lists one entry per CDR3 protein. The table shows roughly 780,000 distinct CDR3 sequences, with approximately 17% occurring only once. Source: PBMCs from blood, taken around 5 days after vaccination. These receptor sequences come from a man in his forties or fifties who received an inactivated influenza vaccine. The CDR3 runs from the conserved cysteine through the conserved F or W. The D gene is left open where the match is weak. For some rows the clone size is stated as once, few or many, or as a class when expanded; others skip it.

j_call: TRBJ1-6; clone_size: -; cdr3_length: 13; d_call: -; v_call: TRBV7-2; cdr3_nt: TGTGCCAGCAGTCAAAGACAGTCCGCACCCCTCCACTTT; cdr3_aa: CASSQRQSAPLHF
j_call: TRBJ2-5; clone_size: few; cdr3_length: 15; d_call: TRBD2; v_call: TRBV3-1; cdr3_nt: TGTGCCAGCAGTCTTAGCGGGAGGGGGGTAGAGACCCAGTACTTC; cdr3_aa: CASSLSGRGVETQYF
j_call: TRBJ1-6; clone_size: -; cdr3_length: 14; d_call: -; v_call: TRBV12-3/TRBV12-4; cdr3_nt: TGTGCCAGCAGAACCAGGCGATGGAGCTCACCCCTCCACTTT; cdr3_aa: CASRTRRWSSPLHF
j_call: TRBJ2-7; clone_size: few; cdr3_length: 15; d_call: -; v_call: TRBV10-2; cdr3_nt: TGCGCCAGCAGTGAGTTCGGACGGTCCCCCTACGAGCAGTACTTC; cdr3_aa: CASSEFGRSPYEQYF
j_call: TRBJ2-5; clone_size: -; cdr3_length: 16; d_call: TRBD1; v_call: TRBV27; cdr3_nt: TGTGCCAGCACCTCCCTCGGGACAGGGGCCGGAGAGACCCAGTACTTC; cdr3_aa: CASTSLGTGAGETQYF
j_call: TRBJ2-7; clone_size: -; cdr3_length: 14; d_call: -; v_call: TRBV15; cdr3_nt: TGTGCCACCAGCAATCATGGAGGGTCCTACGAGCAGTACTTC; cdr3_aa: CATSNHGGSYEQYF
j_call: TRBJ2-7; clone_size: few; cdr3_length: 14; d_call: -; v_call: TRBV9; cdr3_nt: TGTGCCAGCAGCGTAGATTACGGTATCTACGAGCAGTACTTC; cdr3_aa: CASSVDYGIYEQYF
j_call: TRBJ2-1; clone_size: -; cdr3_length: 14; d_call: TRBD1; v_call: TRBV30; cdr3_nt: TGTGCCTGGACTTGGACAGGGATGGGTGATGAGCAGTTCTTC; cdr3_aa: CAWTWTGMGDEQFF
j_call: TRBJ1-2; clone_size: -; cdr3_length: 13; d_call: -; v_call: TRBV10-2; cdr3_nt: TGCGCCAGCAGTGGTTGGAGGAACTATGGCTACACCTTC; cdr3_aa: CASSGWRNYGYTF
j_call: TRBJ2-1; clone_size: once; cdr3_length: 18; d_call: -; v_call: TRBV12-3/TRBV12-4; cdr3_nt: TGTGCCAGCAGTTTGAAGGGAACGGTTGGACCATCCTACAATGAGCAGTTCTTC; cdr3_aa: CASSLKGTVGPSYNEQFF
j_call: TRBJ2-4; clone_size: -; cdr3_length: 13; d_call: TRBD2; v_call: TRBV6-6; cdr3_nt: TGTGCCAGCATTCTAGCGGGAGGAGGGATTCAGTACTTC; cdr3_aa: CASILAGGGIQYF
j_call: TRBJ2-3; clone_size: many; cdr3_length: 13; d_call: -; v_call: TRBV18; cdr3_nt: TGTGCCAGCTCACCACCTGGGGGGGATACGCAGTATTTT; cdr3_aa: CASSPPGGDTQYF
j_call: TRBJ2-3; clone_size: -; cdr3_length: 13; d_call: -; v_call: TRBV7-9; cdr3_nt: TGTGCCAGCAGCCAATTTAGCACAGATACGCAGTATTTT; cdr3_aa: CASSQFSTDTQYF
j_call: TRBJ1-2; clone_size: -; cdr3_length: 12; d_call: -; v_call: TRBV4-1; cdr3_nt: TGCGCCAGCATGCCGGGACAACCGATTCACACCTTC; cdr3_aa: CASMPGQPIHTF
j_call: TRBJ2-4; clone_size: few; cdr3_length: 14; d_call: -; v_call: TRBV2; cdr3_nt: TGTGCCAGCAGTGAAGGATTAGCCAAAAACATTCAGTACTTC; cdr3_aa: CASSEGLAKNIQYF
j_call: TRBJ2-1; clone_size: -; cdr3_length: 14; d_call: -; v_call: TRBV7-2; cdr3_nt: TGTGCCAGCAGACATGATGACGTCTACAATGAGCAGTTCTTC; cdr3_aa: CASRHDDVYNEQFF
j_call: TRBJ2-1; clone_size: -; cdr3_length: 15; d_call: TRBD2; v_call: TRBV4-3; cdr3_nt: TGCGCCAGCAGCCTAACTAGCGTGAGTTCGAATGAGCAGTTCTTC; cdr3_aa: CASSLTSVSSNEQFF
j_call: TRBJ2-2; clone_size: few; cdr3_length: 14; d_call: -; v_call: TRBV12-3/TRBV12-4; cdr3_nt: TGTGCCAGCAGGCCGCGAGGGCGGACCGGGGAGCTGTTTTTT; cdr3_aa: CASRPRGRTGELFF
j_call: TRBJ2-1; clone_size: once; cdr3_length: 16; d_call: TRBD2; v_call: TRBV12-3/TRBV12-4; cdr3_nt: TGTGCCAGCAGTTCCCGGGGTCCCGGGAGGGGCAATGAGCAGTTCTTC; cdr3_aa: CASSSRGPGRGNEQFF
j_call: TRBJ2-5; clone_size: -; cdr3_length: 13; d_call: -; v_call: TRBV11-2; cdr3_nt: TGTGCCGGCAAAAACGGGACTCAAGAGACCCAGTACTTC; cdr3_aa: CAGKNGTQETQYF
j_call: TRBJ2-2; clone_size: many; cdr3_length: 13; d_call: -; v_call: TRBV12-3/TRBV12-4; cdr3_nt: TGTGCCAGCAGTTCTTACAACACCGGGGAGCTGTTTTTT; cdr3_aa: CASSSYNTGELFF
j_call: TRBJ1-4; clone_size: few; cdr3_length: 16; d_call: -; v_call: TRBV7-2; cdr3_nt: TGTGCCAGCAGCCAGGGTGCGGCAGGCTTGGGAGAAAAACTGTTTTTT; cdr3_aa: CASSQGAAGLGEKLFF
j_call: TRBJ1-5; clone_size: few; cdr3_length: 17; d_call: TRBD1; v_call: TRBV7-2; cdr3_nt: TGTGCCAGCGACGAGAGGCCGGACAGGGTTTTTAGTCAGCCCCAGCATTTT; cdr3_aa: CASDERPDRVFSQPQHF
j_call: TRBJ2-2; clone_size: few; cdr3_length: 16; d_call: -; v_call: TRBV7-9; cdr3_nt: TGTGCCAGCAGTTCTCGGGGGGACACGAACACCGGGGAGCTGTTTTTT; cdr3_aa: CASSSRGDTNTGELFF
j_call: TRBJ2-2; clone_size: few; cdr3_length: 12; d_call: -; v_call: TRBV6-2/TRBV6-3; cdr3_nt: TGTGCCAGCAGACCGGCCACCGGGGAGCTGTTTTTT; cdr3_aa: CASRPATGELFF
j_call: TRBJ1-2; clone_size: many; cdr3_length: 13; d_call: -; v_call: TRBV10-3; cdr3_nt: TGTGCCATCAGTGAGTCGAATATGGTTGGCTACACCTTC; cdr3_aa: CAISESNMVGYTF
j_call: TRBJ2-4; clone_size: few; cdr3_length: 15; d_call: -; v_call: TRBV7-9; cdr3_nt: TGTGTTACATCCGAGGCAGAGCTAGCCAAAAACATTCAGTACTTC; cdr3_aa: CVTSEAELAKNIQYF
j_call: TRBJ2-7; clone_size: many; cdr3_length: 14; d_call: -; v_call: TRBV10-2; cdr3_nt: TGCGCCAGCAGTGGTGCGGCTCCCCCCTACGAGCAGTACTTC; cdr3_aa: CASSGAAPPYEQYF
j_call: TRBJ1-6; clone_size: few; cdr3_length: 16; d_call: -; v_call: TRBV20-1; cdr3_nt: TGCAGTGCCCCCCCGGGGGCAAGGTCCTATAATTCACCCCTCCACTTT; cdr3_aa: CSAPPGARSYNSPLHF
j_call: TRBJ2-1; clone_size: few; cdr3_length: 14; d_call: -; v_call: TRBV28; cdr3_nt: TGTGCCAGCCGTGGGTATCAGGTCTATGATGAGCAGTTCTTC; cdr3_aa: CASRGYQVYDEQFF
j_call: TRBJ1-2; clone_size: many; cdr3_length: 14; d_call: -; v_call: TRBV5-1; cdr3_nt: TGCGCCAGCAGCTTGGGACAGGTCGACTATGGCTACACCTTC; cdr3_aa: CASSLGQVDYGYTF
j_call: TRBJ2-5; clone_size: -; cdr3_length: 12; d_call: -; v_call: TRBV14; cdr3_nt: TGTGCCAGCAGCTCCGCCGACGGGACCCAGTACTTC; cdr3_aa: CASSSADGTQYF
j_call: TRBJ2-3; clone_size: few; cdr3_length: 14; d_call: -; v_call: TRBV6-2/TRBV6-3; cdr3_nt: TGTGCCAGCAGTTACGCCTCATTGACAGATACGCAGTATTTT; cdr3_aa: CASSYASLTDTQYF
j_call: TRBJ2-7; clone_size: few; cdr3_length: 17; d_call: -; v_call: TRBV12-3/TRBV12-4; cdr3_nt: TGTGCCAGCAGTTTTTCGCCGGGGCAGAAACTTACCTACGAGCAGTACTTC; cdr3_aa: CASSFSPGQKLTYEQYF
j_call: TRBJ1-2; clone_size: -; cdr3_length: 17; d_call: -; v_call: TRBV20-1; cdr3_nt: TGCAGTGCTAGAGATGGGGGGTCGAAGGGCGCTAACTATGGCTACACCTTC; cdr3_aa: CSARDGGSKGANYGYTF
j_call: TRBJ2-3; clone_size: -; cdr3_length: 15; d_call: -; v_call: TRBV20-1; cdr3_nt: TGCAGTGCTAGACTCCCAACAGGGTATGCAGATACGCAGTATTTT; cdr3_aa: CSARLPTGYADTQYF
j_call: TRBJ1-1; clone_size: -; cdr3_length: 13; d_call: -; v_call: TRBV20-1; cdr3_nt: TGCAGTGCCAGACCCCACTGGAACACTGAAGCTTTCTTT; cdr3_aa: CSARPHWNTEAFF